This T cell receptor (beta chain) stems from a study of blood T cells in healthy people across ages. Whole-study findings and limits: Changes seen in expanded clonotypes were possibly confounded by donor CMV status left unknown.

PCR was performed a second time for roughly 7 to 12 cycles using a sample-barcoded 5' primer and a J-beta primer mix. Each cDNA molecule, via a template-switch adaptor with 12 random nucleotides, was tagged. From the 5' RACE reads, TCRdb called clonotypes with MiXCR, one entry per CDR3 protein. The sample contains 790,000 or so distinct CDR3 sequences, 46% of which appear only once. A note on this clonotype: Antigen specificity is unknown.

Input material: blood. The source is an older man in good health.

The CDR3 spells CASSQEEAAGYGYTF. In DNA form, the CDR3 reads TGTGCCAGCAGCCAAGAGGAAGCCGCGGGCTATGGCTACACCTTC. The gene calls are TRBV4-2 and TRBJ1-2, with D uncertain. This CDR3 has 15 amino acids. The germline V gene has CDR1 LGHNA and CDR2 YNFKEQ. V was clipped by 0 bases and J by 4 bases, with 12 bases between them.